A selection of T cell receptor beta chains follows, all from one sample in a study of cytomegalovirus exposure and HLA in healthy donors. Only in-frame clones appear in the TCRdb table, and some are missing; sequencing was by immunoSEQ multiplex PCR. The data show over 120,000 clones, over 80% seen once. Material for sequencing was PBMCs. Source of these receptors: a man between 18 and 29 years old in good health and CMV-seropositive. Both conserved end residues are part of each CDR3. The D gene is left open where the match is weak. Not all rows give a size; the values are once, few, many and, for expanded clones, a class.

d_gene	abundance	v_gene	len	j_gene	CDR3aa	CDR3nt
TRBD2	-	TRBV10-3	14	TRBJ2-7	CAAAHLAGEGEQYF	TGTGCCGCCGCCCACCTAGCGGGAGAAGGCGAGCAGTACTTC
-	-	TRBV15	13	TRBJ2-7	CATSVPFLYEQYF	TGTGCCACCAGCGTTCCCTTTCTGTACGAGCAGTACTTC
TRBD1	-	TRBV7-9	14	TRBJ2-7	CASSLAGTGSGQYF	TGTGCCAGCAGCTTAGCCGGGACAGGGTCGGGGCAGTACTTC
TRBD1	few	TRBV6-5	14	TRBJ2-7	CASHHTDRDYEQYF	TGTGCCAGCCATCACACAGACAGGGACTACGAGCAGTACTTC
-	-	TRBV15	15	TRBJ2-1	CATSVTLSSYNEQFF	TGTGCCACCAGCGTCACCCTGAGCTCCTACAATGAGCAGTTCTTC
-	few	TRBV7-6	14	TRBJ1-1	CASSLGGGGTEAFF	TGTGCCAGCAGCTTAGGGGGAGGAGGCACTGAAGCTTTCTTT
-	once	TRBV30	14	TRBJ2-7	CAWSVRSGSYEQYF	TGTGCCTGGAGTGTACGGAGCGGGTCCTACGAGCAGTACTTC
TRBD2	-	TRBV5-6	12	TRBJ2-7	CASSRGDYEQYF	TGTGCCAGCAGCCGGGGGGACTACGAGCAGTACTTC
-	-	TRBV6-1	18	TRBJ1-2	CASSEVGWRQTFFYGYTF	TGTGCCAGCAGTGAAGTTGGCTGGCGGCAAACTTTTTTCTATGGCTACACCTTC
-	-	TRBV30	14	TRBJ1-1	CAWKEGLTNTEAFF	TGTGCCTGGAAGGAGGGCTTAACGAACACTGAAGCTTTCTTT
-	-	TRBV4-2	15	TRBJ1-3	CASSQHRDFGNTIYF	TGTGCCAGCAGCCAACACAGGGATTTTGGAAACACCATATATTTT
-	once	TRBV18	16	TRBJ2-1	CASSRTPDISYNEQFF	TGTGCCAGCTCAAGGACTCCGGATATTTCCTACAATGAGCAGTTCTTC
-	-	TRBV7-7	13	TRBJ1-4	CASSATGDEKLFF	TGTGCCAGCAGCGCTACGGGGGATGAAAAACTGTTTTTT
TRBD1	-	TRBV28	13	TRBJ1-2	CASSFTGVGGYTF	TGTGCCAGCAGCTTTACAGGGGTGGGAGGCTACACCTTC
TRBD2	-	TRBV14	13	TRBJ2-7	CASSGGGTYEQYF	TGTGCCAGCAGCGGCGGGGGGACCTACGAGCAGTACTTC
TRBD1	-	TRBV6-5	14	TRBJ1-2	CASTADRVGYGYTF	TGTGCCAGCACCGCCGACAGGGTCGGCTATGGCTACACCTTC
TRBD1	-	TRBV7-9	11	TRBJ2-1	CASSSPGQDVF	TGTGCCAGCAGCTCACCGGGACAGGACGTCTTC
-	-	TRBV4-1	13	TRBJ2-1	CASSRSQGNEQFF	TGCGCCAGCAGCCGCTCACAGGGTAATGAGCAGTTCTTC
-	-	TRBV2	15	TRBJ2-2	CASSPLGGGTGELFF	TGTGCCAGCAGCCCCCTTGGGGGAGGCACCGGGGAGCTGTTTTTT
-	-	TRBV2	14	TRBJ2-7	CASEVRTPPYEQYF	TGTGCCAGCGAGGTGAGGACACCTCCCTACGAGCAGTACTTC
-	-	TRBV18	14	TRBJ2-7	CASSPSQDAYEQYF	TGTGCCAGCTCACCAAGCCAGGATGCCTACGAGCAGTACTTC
-	few	TRBV10-3	14	TRBJ1-1	CAIKGRTENTEAFF	TGTGCCATCAAGGGAAGGACTGAGAACACTGAAGCTTTCTTT
TRBD1	-	TRBV5-1	15	TRBJ2-5	CASSLGQGVRKTQYF	TGCGCCAGCAGCTTGGGACAGGGGGTGAGGAAGACCCAGTACTTC
-	-	TRBV5-4	16	TRBJ1-1	CASSLGEGRMDTEAFF	TGTGCCAGCAGCCTAGGGGAGGGACGGATGGACACTGAAGCTTTCTTT
TRBD1	-	TRBV6-1	14	TRBJ2-7	CASSRKWTGDVQYF	TGTGCCAGCAGCCGAAAATGGACAGGGGATGTGCAGTACTTC
-	-	TRBV6-6	15	TRBJ2-7	CASSRDREQSYEQYF	TGTGCCAGCAGCCGAGACAGAGAGCAGTCCTACGAGCAGTACTTC
-	-	TRBV15	14	TRBJ1-4	CATSRAGDNEKLFF	TGTGCCACCAGCAGAGCAGGGGACAATGAAAAACTGTTTTTT
-	-	TRBV6-5	13	TRBJ1-5	CASSVQGNQPQHF	TGTGCCAGCAGCGTCCAGGGTAATCAGCCCCAGCATTTT
-	-	TRBV14	14	TRBJ1-6	CASSQERVVAPLHF	TGTGCCAGCAGCCAAGAGAGGGTAGTGGCACCCCTCCACTTT
-	-	TRBV5-1	13	TRBJ1-2	CASSAGQIFGYTF	TGCGCCAGCAGCGCCGGACAGATCTTTGGCTACACCTTC
-	-	TRBV19	17	TRBJ1-1	CASSIGARQEVNTEAFF	TGTGCCAGTAGTATTGGCGCCCGACAGGAGGTGAACACTGAAGCTTTCTTT
-	-	TRBV10-1	14	TRBJ2-7	CASSEEGWAGEQYF	TGCGCCAGCAGTGAGGAAGGGTGGGCGGGAGAGCAGTACTTC
-	-	TRBV30	13	TRBJ1-1	CAWSVGHLTEAFF	TGTGCCTGGAGTGTAGGACACCTCACTGAAGCTTTCTTT
-	-	TRBV19	15	TRBJ1-6	CASSIGSAYNSPLHF	TGTGCCAGTAGTATAGGGTCAGCGTATAATTCACCCCTCCACTTT
-	-	TRBV29-1	15	TRBJ2-2	CSVEDSRGNTGELFF	TGCAGCGTTGAAGATAGCAGGGGGAACACCGGGGAGCTGTTTTTT
-	-	TRBV28	13	TRBJ1-2	CASSGVRGHYHTF	TGTGCCAGCAGTGGTGTCAGGGGACATTACCACACCTTC
-	-	TRBV27	13	TRBJ1-5	CASSLQGGQSQHF	TGTGCCAGCAGTTTACAGGGCGGTCAGTCCCAGCATTTT
TRBD1	-	TRBV29-1	15	TRBJ2-2	CSVVRWGQGAGELFF	TGCAGCGTTGTAAGATGGGGACAGGGGGCCGGGGAGCTGTTTTTT
TRBD2	-	TRBV19	13	TRBJ2-7	CASSWTRGYEQYF	TGTGCCAGTAGTTGGACTAGGGGCTACGAGCAGTACTTC
TRBD1	-	TRBV7-9	12	TRBJ2-2	CATQEGARELFF	TGTGCCACCCAAGAGGGGGCGAGGGAGCTGTTTTTT
-	-	TRBV20-1	11	TRBJ1-2	CTGRQAYGYTF	TGCACCGGGCGACAGGCGTATGGCTACACCTTC